A selection of T cell receptor beta chains follows, all from one sample in a study of cytomegalovirus exposure and HLA in healthy donors. The table came from immunoSEQ multiplex PCR; TCRdb's copy has only in-frame clones and leaves some out. The table shows about 140,000 clones, with 72% occurring only once. Sample: PBMCs. Receptors originate from a man in his forties or fifties in good health and CMV-seropositive. Both conserved end residues are part of each CDR3. Fields, in order: J gene, V gene, CDR3 protein.

J gene: TRBJ2-5; V gene: TRBV19; CDR3 protein: CASSDRTSQETQYF
J gene: TRBJ2-7; V gene: TRBV5-8; CDR3 protein: CASRQRTGNYEQYF
J gene: TRBJ1-1; V gene: TRBV2; CDR3 protein: CASSEGADTEAFF
J gene: TRBJ2-2; V gene: TRBV19; CDR3 protein: CASSLPSGTTTGELFF
J gene: TRBJ2-1; V gene: TRBV4-2; CDR3 protein: CASSQETSGSSYNEQFF
J gene: TRBJ2-1; V gene: TRBV9; CDR3 protein: CASSSSGLAGIYNEQFF
J gene: TRBJ2-2; V gene: TRBV2; CDR3 protein: CASSDPQVSTNTGELFF
J gene: TRBJ2-1; V gene: TRBV28; CDR3 protein: CASSFQGREQFF
J gene: TRBJ2-2; V gene: TRBV6-5; CDR3 protein: CASSRTRSGELFF
J gene: TRBJ2-1; V gene: TRBV16; CDR3 protein: CASSQPREGEFF
J gene: TRBJ2-7; V gene: TRBV5-1; CDR3 protein: CASSLLTTPGYEQYF
J gene: TRBJ2-7; V gene: TRBV13; CDR3 protein: CASSFTGTGPYEQYF
J gene: TRBJ2-6; V gene: TRBV11-2; CDR3 protein: CASSLTGGASGANVLTF
J gene: TRBJ1-1; V gene: TRBV12-5; CDR3 protein: CASGRGQNTEAFF
J gene: TRBJ2-1; V gene: TRBV2; CDR3 protein: CASSPGGNEQFF
J gene: TRBJ1-1; V gene: TRBV15; CDR3 protein: CATSRPQMNTEAFF